This T cell receptor beta chain comes out of a study of CD8+CD57+ T cells in acquired aplastic anemia. Background on the study: Each DNA sample taken from sorted CD4+ and CD8+ cells came to about 3.2 ug on average. Regarding the study as a whole: Patients and controls had CD8+ Simpson's diversity values that were not significantly distinct. Some 28 sequences, all CD8+ CDR3, were shared between patients and controls.

CDR3 and TCR beta VDJ profiling relied on genomic DNA as the template. One entry per CDR3 protein, called by TCRdb with MiXCR from the reads. The table lists 150,000 to 200,000 distinct CDR3 sequences, around 65% of them singletons. Worth noting for this clonotype: Its antigen is unidentified.

J gave up 3 bases and V 5 bases, and 5 bases lay outside the gene matches. The germline V gene encodes CDR1 SNHLY and CDR2 FYNNEI. The CDR3 totals 16 residues. Sequences were obtained from sorted CD4+, CD8+, or CD8+CD57+ T cells (not recorded which) from PBMCs. The TCR comes from a human donor with severe aplastic anemia or a healthy control (not recorded which). The rearrangement uses TRBV2 and TRBJ1-6; 9 bases are a match to TRBD1. CDR3 residues: CASSPGTGIYNSPLHF. CDR3 DNA sequence: TGTGCCAGCAGTCCCGGGACAGGGATCTATAATTCACCCCTCCACTTT.